This TCR beta chain comes out of a study of naive and memory T cell subsets (dated by TCRdb to between 2016 and 2019). In terms of the full investigation: Sorted naive and memory T cell subsets from peripheral blood were analyzed in the study using a UMI-based, open-source pipeline for TCR alpha and beta sequencing. Complete agreement was observed between the functional CMV T cell responses and the IgG serology results. RNA was DNase-treated and reverse transcribed with TCR constant-region primers, mostly using SuperScript III.

V sheds 1 base and J sheds 2 bases, leaving 9 bases between their ends. From the germline V gene, CDR1 is SGHTA and CDR2 is FQGNSA. The CDR3 numbers 15 residues from cysteine through phenylalanine. Just CDR3 DNA is preserved here, 45 bases in frame from base 1. The receptor library was made with UMI-ligation and nested PCR. The beta constant-region primer consisted of an equimolar mixture of two oligonucleotides that together covered TRBC1 and TRBC2. The ligated cDNA went through four rounds of PCR with nested alpha and beta constant-region primers together with the SP2 primer. A single-stranded oligonucleotide bearing the SP2 primer plus a 12-nucleotide UMI was ligated onto the 3' end of the cDNA by T4 RNA ligase 1. Incubation of the ligation reaction lasted roughly 18-25 hours at 16 degrees C. PCR2 was typically performed as a SYBR Green qPCR and was stopped at a predetermined threshold so that over-amplification was prevented. All purifications after the first were performed with Agencourt AMPure XP magnetic beads. Library quantification was done by Qubit, followed by a TapeStation check on which the main peak was expected at around 650 bp. Sequencing of the pooled libraries was done on an Illumina MiSeq using v2 2x251 paired-end kits, which typically yielded 1-2 million reads per sample. Libraries were pooled at about 4 nM per sample, and about 4.5-7% PhiX was added to improve cluster recognition. The original pipeline was this. FASTQ reads processed by Demultiplexor were assigned V and J genes by Decombinator through tag matching that tolerated a single base-pair mismatch. UMIs were used by Collapsinator to correct both sequencing errors and frequency errors arising from PCR heterogeneity. TCRs were translated and CDR3s were extracted from the conserved cysteine to the FGXG phenylalanine by CDR3Translator, with non-productive sequences being flagged. Gini, Shannon entropy and inverse Simpson indices were computed after subsampling the repertoires to the same number of UMI-defined TCRs. Power-law fits to clonotype abundance distributions were performed by maximum likelihood within the linear range. On one naive CD8 sample, the pipeline and MIGEC gave similar UMI counts, unique TCR numbers and clonal distributions. The repertoires were searched for 5,500 to 7,500 CMV-associated CDR3 sequences that had been compiled from VDJdb and a published dataset. TCRdb passed the public sequencing reads through fastp at Q25 and MiXCR, retaining productive beta sequences. Every entry covers one CDR3 protein and lists the most common genes and DNA from its rows. The V and J calls come from TCRdb's annotation, not from the publication. The sample includes over 100,000 distinct CDR3 sequences, with 35% to 45% observed a single time. The leading ten clones occupy around 0.92% of the sample.

About this clonotype itself: Its target antigen remains unknown. Base qualities were left out, and no much larger clone turns up one base away.

Separate amplification of TCR alpha and beta chain libraries was performed from the second PCR step onward. The CMV status of each donor was determined by measuring IFNgamma production from CD4+ T cells after fresh PBMCs had been stimulated overnight with CMV viral lysate. Using Miltenyi beads, CD4 T cells were first positively selected, and CD8 T cells were then positively selected from the CD4-negative fraction. Cells were stained for CD3, CD4, CD8, CD45RA, CD27 and a live/dead dye and were sorted on a BD Aria II into four subsets based on CD45RA and CD27. A few healthy volunteers provided blood, and each donor's sample was split into CD4 and CD8 T cells and then further divided into four differentiation subsets. Roughly 0.12 L of peripheral blood was taken from each donor, and PBMC were separated by density-gradient centrifugation on Ficoll-Paque PLUS. After sorting, cells were lysed in RLT buffer, RNA was extracted using a Qiagen RNeasy kit, and the extracted RNA was stored at -80 degrees C.

The investigation overall reported the following: The repertoire findings for the naive and memory subsets could not be validated, as no ground truth was available. TCR abundance followed a power law whose exponent differed between naive and memory subsets but was consistent across the three individuals. Single alpha or beta chain sequences, rather than paired alpha/beta receptors, were used to define clonotypes. Once error correction was done, more than 90% of naive TCR sequences showed up just once, which made the naive abundance distributions much steeper than those of the memory subsets. In both CD4 and CD8 cells, going from naive through CM, EM and EMRA, the Gini index went up while Shannon and inverse Simpson diversity went down. RNA-based TCR counts may be influenced by expression changes linked to T cell activation and differentiation.

The sequenced sample consisted of central memory CD4+ T cells from blood. The sample's cell subset or site, from its label and the paper: central memory, CD45RA- CD27+. The TCR was taken from a human donor in good health. The chain employs TRBV7-2 and TRBJ1-5, with no reliable assignment of the D segment. In nucleotides, the sequence is TGTGCCAGCAGCTTAGGAAGTCGGGGCAATCAGCCCCAGCATTTT. Translation gives CASSLGSRGNQPQHF.